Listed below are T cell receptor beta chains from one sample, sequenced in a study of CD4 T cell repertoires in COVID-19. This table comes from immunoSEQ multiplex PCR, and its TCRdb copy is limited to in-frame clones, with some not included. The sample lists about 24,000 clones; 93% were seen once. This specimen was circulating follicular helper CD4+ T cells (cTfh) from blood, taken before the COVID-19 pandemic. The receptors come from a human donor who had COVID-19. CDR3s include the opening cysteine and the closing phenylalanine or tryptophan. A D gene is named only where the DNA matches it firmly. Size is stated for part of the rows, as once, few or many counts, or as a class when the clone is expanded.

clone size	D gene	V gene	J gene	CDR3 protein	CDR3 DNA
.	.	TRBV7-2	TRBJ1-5	CASSLGLQPQHF	TGTGCCAGCAGCTTAGGTCTCCAGCCCCAGCATTTT
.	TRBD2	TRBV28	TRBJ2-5	CASSLPNPGGGRHETQYF	TGTGCCAGCAGTTTACCCAACCCGGGTGGCGGGAGACACGAGACCCAGTACTTC
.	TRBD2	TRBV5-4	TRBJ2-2	CASSLAASGGAGELFF	TGTGCCAGCAGCTTGGCGGCTAGCGGGGGGGCCGGGGAGCTGTTTTTT
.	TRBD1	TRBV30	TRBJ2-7	CAWGQGSNEQYF	TGTGCCTGGGGACAGGGGAGTAACGAGCAGTACTTC
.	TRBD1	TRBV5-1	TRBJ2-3	CASSNGQGSTDTQYF	TGCGCCAGCAGCAATGGACAGGGTAGCACAGATACGCAGTATTTT
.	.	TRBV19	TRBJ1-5	CASTEDSDQPQHF	TGTGCCAGTACCGAGGACTCCGATCAGCCCCAGCATTTT
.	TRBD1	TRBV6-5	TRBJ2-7	CASRDRGVGSYEQYF	TGTGCCAGCAGAGACAGGGGGGTCGGTTCCTACGAGCAGTACTTC
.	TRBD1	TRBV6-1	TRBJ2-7	CASSEAFGQGSYEQYF	TGTGCCAGCAGTGAAGCTTTCGGACAGGGGTCTTACGAGCAGTACTTC
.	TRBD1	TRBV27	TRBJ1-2	CASRREGAGYGYTF	TGTGCCAGCAGAAGAGAGGGGGCCGGTTATGGCTACACCTTC
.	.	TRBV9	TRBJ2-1	CASSESGQFYNEQFF	TGTGCCAGCAGCGAGTCCGGACAGTTCTACAATGAGCAGTTCTTC
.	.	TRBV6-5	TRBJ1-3	CASSYGGASGNTIYF	TGTGCCAGCAGTTACGGGGGGGCTTCTGGAAACACCATATATTTT
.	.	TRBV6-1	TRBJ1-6	CASSENRETPLHF	TGTGCCAGCAGTGAAAACAGGGAAACGCCCCTCCACTTT
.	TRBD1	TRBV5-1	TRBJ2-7	CASSRSGTGTYEQYF	TGCGCCAGCAGCCGGTCCGGGACAGGCACCTACGAGCAGTACTTC
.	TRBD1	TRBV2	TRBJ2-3	CASNKGGPTDTQYF	TGTGCCAGCAATAAAGGGGGCCCCACAGATACGCAGTATTTT
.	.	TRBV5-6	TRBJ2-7	CASKKLGVAGAVPYEQYF	TGTGCCAGCAAAAAGCTTGGTGTTGCAGGGGCCGTCCCCTACGAGCAGTACTTC
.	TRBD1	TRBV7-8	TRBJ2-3	CAGTGGRTDTQYF	TGTGCCGGGACAGGGGGACGCACAGATACGCAGTATTTT
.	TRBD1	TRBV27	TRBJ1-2	CVSSLLQGGGYTF	TGTGTCAGCTCCCTACTACAGGGGGGAGGCTACACCTTC
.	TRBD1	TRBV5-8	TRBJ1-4	CASSLVTGTGNEKLFF	TGTGCCAGCAGCTTGGTGACCGGGACAGGGAATGAAAAACTGTTTTTT
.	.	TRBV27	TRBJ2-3	CASRRAGTDTQYF	TGTGCCAGCAGGCGGGCCGGCACAGATACGCAGTATTTT
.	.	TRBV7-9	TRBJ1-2	CASSLFADYGYTF	TGTGCCAGCAGCTTATTCGCGGATTATGGCTACACCTTC
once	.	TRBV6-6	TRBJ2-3	CASSYGGPTDTQYF	TGTGCCAGCAGTTATGGTGGGCCCACAGATACGCAGTATTTT
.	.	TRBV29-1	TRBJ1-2	CSLYREGIYGYTF	TGCAGCCTCTATAGGGAGGGGATCTATGGCTACACCTTC
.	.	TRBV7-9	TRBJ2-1	CASSPLWPEQFF	TGTGCCAGCAGCCCCTTGTGGCCTGAGCAGTTCTTC
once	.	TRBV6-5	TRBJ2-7	CASRAPQGGEQYF	TGTGCCAGCAGGGCGCCCCAGGGCGGCGAGCAGTACTTC
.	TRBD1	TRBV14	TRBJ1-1	CASSQFRGSNTEAFF	TGTGCCAGCAGCCAATTCAGGGGGTCGAACACTGAAGCTTTCTTT
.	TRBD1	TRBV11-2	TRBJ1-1	CASSLETGVITEAFF	TGTGCCAGCAGCTTAGAGACAGGGGTTATAACTGAAGCTTTCTTT
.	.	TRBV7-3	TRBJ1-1	CASSLDRNTEAFF	TGTGCCAGCAGCTTAGACAGGAACACTGAAGCTTTCTTT
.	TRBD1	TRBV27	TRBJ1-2	CASSEGQTKPKRTF	TGTGCCAGCAGCGAGGGACAGACCAAGCCCAAAAGGACCTTC
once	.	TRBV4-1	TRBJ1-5	CASSQDGAYQPQHF	TGCGCCAGCAGCCAAGATGGTGCGTATCAGCCCCAGCATTTT
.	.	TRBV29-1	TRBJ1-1	CSAQDSNTEAFF	TGCAGCGCCCAGGACTCGAACACTGAAGCTTTCTTT
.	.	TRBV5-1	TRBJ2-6	CASSLSGNPGSGANVLTF	TGCGCCAGCAGCTTGAGTGGCAACCCGGGCTCTGGGGCCAACGTCCTGACTTTC
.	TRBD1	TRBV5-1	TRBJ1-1	CASSGQGALTEAFF	TGCGCCAGCAGTGGGCAGGGGGCGTTAACTGAAGCTTTCTTT
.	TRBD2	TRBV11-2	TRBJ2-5	CASSPTPGLAFIETQYF	TGTGCCAGCAGTCCAACTCCGGGACTAGCTTTTATAGAGACCCAGTACTTC
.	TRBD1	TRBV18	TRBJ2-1	CASSRPVQGAYNEQFF	TGTGCCAGCTCCCGCCCAGTCCAGGGGGCCTACAATGAGCAGTTCTTC
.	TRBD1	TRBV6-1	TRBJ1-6	CASNPEGAYNSPLHF	TGTGCCAGCAACCCGGAGGGGGCTTACAATTCCCCCCTCCACTTT
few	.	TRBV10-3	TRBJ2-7	CAISVGRGYEQYF	TGTGCCATCAGTGTCGGCAGGGGATACGAGCAGTACTTC